This TCR beta chain emerged from a study of blood T cell repertoires in COVID-19. Sequencing used immunoSEQ multiplex PCR; TCRdb keeps in-frame clones, though not all of them. The sample shows some 130,000 clones, roughly four fifths of them seen only once. Sequencing was done on a sample of PBMCs or T cells enriched from blood (not recorded which). The TCR was taken from a man aged 30 to 45 who had recovered from COVID-19.

CDR3 sequence (DNA): TGTGCCAGCAGTGAAGCATGGGGCGGCTACACCTTC. Its translation is CASSEAWGGYTF. This chain links TRBV2 with TRBJ1-2; D perhaps matches TRBD1 (5 bases). V lost 0 bases and J 8 bases, leaving 7 bases between the germline ends. The CDR3 is 12 amino acids. Germline V gene lookup returns CDR1 SNHLY and CDR2 FYNNEI.